The entry that follows covers one TCR beta chain sequence. The sample originates from a study of T cells in Graves' hyperthyroidism and ophthalmopathy. TCR beta CDR3 regions were amplified from RNA transcripts. When the TCR CDR3 underwent first-round RT-PCR, the HTBI primer set was used. TCRdb analysed the multiplex PCR reads with MiXCR anew, one entry per CDR3 protein. This sample carries some 350,000 distinct CDR3 sequences, about a fifth of them seen once, and the ten largest clones take 3% to 4.5%. The length of the CDR3 is 14 residues. Germline lookup yields CDR1 MNHNS and CDR2 SASEGT. Losses at the gene ends were 6 bases for V and 7 bases for J; bases not matched to a gene: 9.

The chain carries TRBV6-1 and TRBJ2-7, with 10 positions matching TRBD1. This clonotype was sampled from a woman aged 18 to 35 with Graves' hyperthyroidism. Source material: blood. Here the CDR3 reads CASRPGTGAGEQYF. CDR3 coding DNA: TGTGCCAGCAGACCCGGGACAGGGGCGGGAGAGCAGTACTTC.